This T cell receptor beta chain was profiled in a study of cytomegalovirus exposure and HLA in healthy donors. A multiplex PCR was run with 60 Vbeta primers and 13 Jbeta primers. The data were produced by immunoSEQ multiplex PCR, yet TCRdb's version contains in-frame clones alone and is incomplete. The table shows about 130,000 clones, with 8.5% to 10% occurring only once. The source of this sequence is a man aged 35-49 years in good health and CMV-seronegative. Sample: PBMCs.

CDR3 in amino acids: CASSPLGGTEAFF. CDR3 coding DNA: TGTGCCAGCAGCCCCCTCGGCGGTACTGAAGCTTTCTTT. The genes are TRBV6-5 and TRBJ1-1, with D uncertain. Trimming shortened V by 6 bases and J by 5 bases, and 13 bases separated the two germline ends. The germline V gene encodes CDR1 MNHEY and CDR2 SVGAGI. The CDR3 loop spans 13 amino acids.